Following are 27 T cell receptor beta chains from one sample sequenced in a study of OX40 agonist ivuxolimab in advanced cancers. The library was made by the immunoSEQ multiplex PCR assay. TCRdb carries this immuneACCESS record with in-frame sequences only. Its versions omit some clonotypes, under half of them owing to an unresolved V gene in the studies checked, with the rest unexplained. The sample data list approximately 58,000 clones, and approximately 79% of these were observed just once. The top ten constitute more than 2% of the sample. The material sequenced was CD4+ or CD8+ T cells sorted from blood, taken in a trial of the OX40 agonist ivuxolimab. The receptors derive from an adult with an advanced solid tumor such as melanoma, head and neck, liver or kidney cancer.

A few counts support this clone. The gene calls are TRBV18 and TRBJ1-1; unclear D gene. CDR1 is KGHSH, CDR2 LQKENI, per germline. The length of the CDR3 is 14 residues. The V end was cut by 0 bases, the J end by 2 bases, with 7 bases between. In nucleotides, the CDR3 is TGTGCCAGCTCACCACCAAACGGAAACACTGAAGCTTTCTTT. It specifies CASSPPNGNTEAFF.

CDR3 bases: TGTGCCAGCTCACCAAGCCAGGGACGGGGCAATGAGCAGTTCTTC. The encoded protein is CASSPSQGRGNEQFF. The chain couples TRBV18 to TRBJ2-1; either TRBD1 or TRBD2 may supply D (5 bases each). Deletions cut 2 bases from V and 6 bases from J, with 14 bases between. This CDR3 has 15 residues. Germline assignment: CDR1 KGHSH and CDR2 LQKENI. Full variable domain (rest looked up from reference TRBV18 and TRBJ2-1): NAGVMQNPRHLVRRRGQEARLRCSPMKGHSHVYWYRQLPEEGLKFMVYLQKENIIDESGMPKERFSAEFPKEGPSILRIQQVVRGDSAAYFCASSPSQGRGNEQFFGPGTRLTVL.

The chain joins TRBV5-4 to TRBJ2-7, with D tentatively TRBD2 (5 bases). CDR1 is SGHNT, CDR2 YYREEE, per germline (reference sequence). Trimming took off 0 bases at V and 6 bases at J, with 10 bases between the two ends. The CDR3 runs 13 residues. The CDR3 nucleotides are TGTGCCAGCAGCTTGGCCACGGGAACCGAGCAGTACTTC. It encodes CASSLATGTEQYF.

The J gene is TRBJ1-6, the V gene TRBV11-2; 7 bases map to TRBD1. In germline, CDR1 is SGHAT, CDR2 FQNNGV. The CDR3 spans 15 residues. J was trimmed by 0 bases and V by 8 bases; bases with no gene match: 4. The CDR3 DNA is TGTGCCAGCCAACAGGGGAGCTCCTATAATTCACCCCTCCACTTT. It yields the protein CASQQGSSYNSPLHF.

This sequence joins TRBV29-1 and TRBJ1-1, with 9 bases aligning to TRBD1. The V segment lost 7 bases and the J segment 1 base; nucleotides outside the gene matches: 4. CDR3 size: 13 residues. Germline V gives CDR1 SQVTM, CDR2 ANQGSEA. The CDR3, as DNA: TGCAGCGGGACGGACAGGGGGAACACTGAAGCTTTCTTT. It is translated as CSGTDRGNTEAFF.

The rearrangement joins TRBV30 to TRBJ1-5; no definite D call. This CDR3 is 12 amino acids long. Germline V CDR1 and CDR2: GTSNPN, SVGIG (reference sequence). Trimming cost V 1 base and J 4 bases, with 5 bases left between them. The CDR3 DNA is TGTGCCTGGAGTGCGGATAATCAGCCCCAGCATTTT. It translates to CAWSADNQPQHF.

The chain's CDR3 is CASSPGLDYNEQFF. CDR3 nucleotides: TGTGCCAGCAGCCCGGGACTAGATTACAATGAGCAGTTCTTC. The chain couples TRBV7-3 to TRBJ2-1; 8 nucleotides agree with TRBD2. This CDR3 is built from 14 residues. Looked up from germline, CDR1 is SGHTA and CDR2 is FQGTGA. Unmatched junction bases numbered 4, after V lost 5 bases and J lost 4 bases.

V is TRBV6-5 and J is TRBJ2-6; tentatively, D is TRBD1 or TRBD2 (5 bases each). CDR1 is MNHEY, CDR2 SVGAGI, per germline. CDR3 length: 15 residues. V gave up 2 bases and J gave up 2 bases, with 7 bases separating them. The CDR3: CASSYRGAGANVLTF. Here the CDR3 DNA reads TGTGCCAGCAGTTACAGGGGAGCTGGGGCCAACGTCCTGACTTTC.

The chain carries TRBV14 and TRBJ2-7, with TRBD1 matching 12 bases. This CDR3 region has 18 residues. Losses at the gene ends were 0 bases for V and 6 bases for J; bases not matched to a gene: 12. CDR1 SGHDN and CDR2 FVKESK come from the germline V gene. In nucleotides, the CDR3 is TGTGCCAGCAGCCAAGAGAGGAGGCTGGGACAGGGGGCTCGCGAGCAGTACTTC. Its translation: CASSQERRLGQGAREQYF.

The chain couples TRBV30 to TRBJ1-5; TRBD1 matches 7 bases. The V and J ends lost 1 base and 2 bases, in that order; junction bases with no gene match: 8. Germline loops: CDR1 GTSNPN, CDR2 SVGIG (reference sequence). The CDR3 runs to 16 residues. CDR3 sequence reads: CAWSGGGAGGNQPQHF. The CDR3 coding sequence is TGTGCCTGGAGTGGAGGGGGCGCTGGGGGCAATCAGCCCCAGCATTTT.

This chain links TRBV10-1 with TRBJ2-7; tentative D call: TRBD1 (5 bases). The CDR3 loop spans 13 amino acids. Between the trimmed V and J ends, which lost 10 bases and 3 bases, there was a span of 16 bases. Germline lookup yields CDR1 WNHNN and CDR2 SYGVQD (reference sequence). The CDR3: CATQQGSNYEQYF. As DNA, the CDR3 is TGCGCCACCCAGCAGGGCAGCAACTACGAGCAGTACTTC.

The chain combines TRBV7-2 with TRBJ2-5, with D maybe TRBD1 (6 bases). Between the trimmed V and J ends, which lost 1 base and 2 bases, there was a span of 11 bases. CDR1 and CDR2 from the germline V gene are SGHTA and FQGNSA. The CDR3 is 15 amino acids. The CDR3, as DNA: TGTGCCAGCAGCTTAGGTTCGAGGGGGCAAGAGACCCAGTACTTC. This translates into CASSLGSRGQETQYF.

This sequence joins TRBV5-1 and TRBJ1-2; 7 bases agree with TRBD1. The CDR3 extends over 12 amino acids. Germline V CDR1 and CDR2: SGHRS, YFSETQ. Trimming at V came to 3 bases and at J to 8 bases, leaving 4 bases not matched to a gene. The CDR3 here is CASSSGQLGYTF. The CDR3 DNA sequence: TGCGCCAGCAGCTCGGGACAGCTGGGCTACACCTTC.

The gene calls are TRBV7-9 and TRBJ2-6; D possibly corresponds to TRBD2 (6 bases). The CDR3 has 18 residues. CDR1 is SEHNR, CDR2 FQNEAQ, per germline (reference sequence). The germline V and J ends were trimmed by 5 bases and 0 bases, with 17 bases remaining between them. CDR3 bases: TGTGCCAGCAGCCCCCGGACTAATACGTACTCTGGGGCCAACGTCCTGACTTTC. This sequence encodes CASSPRTNTYSGANVLTF.

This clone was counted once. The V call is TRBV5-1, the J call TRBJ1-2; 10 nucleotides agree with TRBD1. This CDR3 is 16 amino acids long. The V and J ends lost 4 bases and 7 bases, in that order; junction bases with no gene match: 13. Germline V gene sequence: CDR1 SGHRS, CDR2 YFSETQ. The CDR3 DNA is TGCGCCAGCAGCCCAAATCCCGGGACAGGGGCTTCTGGCTACACCTTC. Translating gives CASSPNPGTGASGYTF.

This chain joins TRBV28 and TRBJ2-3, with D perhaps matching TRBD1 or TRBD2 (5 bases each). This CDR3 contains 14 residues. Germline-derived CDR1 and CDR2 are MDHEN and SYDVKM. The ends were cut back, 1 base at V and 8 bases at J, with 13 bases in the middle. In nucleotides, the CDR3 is TGTGCCAGCAGTTTATCCGGGGCTGTAGGTACGCAGTATTTT. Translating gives CASSLSGAVGTQYF.

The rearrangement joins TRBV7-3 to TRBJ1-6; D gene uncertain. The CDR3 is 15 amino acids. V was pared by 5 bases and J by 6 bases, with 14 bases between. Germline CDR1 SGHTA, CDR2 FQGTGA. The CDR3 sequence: CASSPEGVGNSPLHF. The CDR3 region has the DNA TGTGCCAGCAGCCCCGAGGGAGTTGGTAATTCACCCCTCCACTTT.

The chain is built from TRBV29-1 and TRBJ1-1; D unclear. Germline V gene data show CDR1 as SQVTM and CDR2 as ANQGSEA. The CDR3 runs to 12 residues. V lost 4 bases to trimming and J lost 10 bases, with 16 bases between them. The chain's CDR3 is CSVGLGPTAAFF. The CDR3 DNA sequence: TGCAGCGTTGGTTTGGGTCCCACCGCAGCTTTCTTT.

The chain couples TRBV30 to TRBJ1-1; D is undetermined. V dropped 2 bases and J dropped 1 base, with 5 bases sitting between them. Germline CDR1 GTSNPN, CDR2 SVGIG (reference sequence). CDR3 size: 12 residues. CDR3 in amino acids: CAWSQSNTEAFF. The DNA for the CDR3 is TGTGCCTGGAGTCAGTCGAACACTGAAGCTTTCTTT. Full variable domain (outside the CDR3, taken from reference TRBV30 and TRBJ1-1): SQTIHQWPATLVQPVGSPLSLECTVEGTSNPNLYWYRQAAGRGLQLLFYSVGIGQISSEVPQNLSASRPQDRQFILSSKKLLLSDSGFYLCAWSQSNTEAFFGQGTRLTVV.

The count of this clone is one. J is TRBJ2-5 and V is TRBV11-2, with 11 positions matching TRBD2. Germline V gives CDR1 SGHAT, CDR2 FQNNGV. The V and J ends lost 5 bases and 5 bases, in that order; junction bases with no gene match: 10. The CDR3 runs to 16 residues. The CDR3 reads CASSPRTSGLGETQYF. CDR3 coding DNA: TGTGCCAGCAGCCCGCGGACTAGCGGGTTGGGGGAGACCCAGTACTTC. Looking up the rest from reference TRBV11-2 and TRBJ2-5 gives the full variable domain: EAGVAQSPRYKIIEKRQSVAFWCNPISGHATLYWYQQILGQGPKLLIQFQNNGVVDDSQLPKDRFSAERLKGVDSTLKIQPAKLEDSAVYLCASSPRTSGLGETQYFGPGTRLLVL.

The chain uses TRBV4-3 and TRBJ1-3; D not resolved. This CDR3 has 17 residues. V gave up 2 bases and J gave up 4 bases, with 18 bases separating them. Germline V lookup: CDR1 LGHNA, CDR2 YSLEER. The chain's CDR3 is CASSQHGQIGSGNTIYF. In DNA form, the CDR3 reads TGCGCCAGCAGCCAACATGGCCAGATCGGGAGCGGAAACACCATATATTTT.

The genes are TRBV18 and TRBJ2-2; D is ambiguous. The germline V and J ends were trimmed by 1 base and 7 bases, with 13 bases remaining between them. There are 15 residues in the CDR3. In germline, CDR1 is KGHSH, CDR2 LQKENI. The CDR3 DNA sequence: TGTGCCAGCTCACCACTTTCCGGGTCGGGCGGGGAGCTGTTTTTT. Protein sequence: CASSPLSGSGGELFF.

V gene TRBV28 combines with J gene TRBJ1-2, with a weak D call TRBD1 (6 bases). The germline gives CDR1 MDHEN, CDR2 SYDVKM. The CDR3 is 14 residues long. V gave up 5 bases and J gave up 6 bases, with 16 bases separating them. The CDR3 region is CASSRQAVLNGYTF. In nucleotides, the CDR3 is TGTGCCAGCAGTCGACAGGCTGTTTTGAATGGCTACACCTTC.

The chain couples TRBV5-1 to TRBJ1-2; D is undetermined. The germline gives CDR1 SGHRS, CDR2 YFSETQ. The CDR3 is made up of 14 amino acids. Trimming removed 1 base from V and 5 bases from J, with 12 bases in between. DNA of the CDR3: TGCGCCAGCAGCTTGACGGGGATCGGGTATGGCTACACCTTC. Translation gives CASSLTGIGYGYTF.

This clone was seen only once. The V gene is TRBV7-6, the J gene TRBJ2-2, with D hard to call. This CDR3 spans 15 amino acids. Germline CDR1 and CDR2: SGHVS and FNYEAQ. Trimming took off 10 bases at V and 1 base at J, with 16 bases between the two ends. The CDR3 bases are TGTGCCACCGCAGCTTCCCACCTGAACACCGGGGAGCTGTTTTTT. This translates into CATAASHLNTGELFF.

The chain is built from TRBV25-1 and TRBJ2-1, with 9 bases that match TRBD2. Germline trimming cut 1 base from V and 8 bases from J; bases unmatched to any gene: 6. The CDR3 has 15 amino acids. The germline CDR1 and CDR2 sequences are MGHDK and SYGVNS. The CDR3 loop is CASSESRGRADEQFF. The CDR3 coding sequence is TGTGCCAGCAGTGAATCTCGCGGGAGGGCCGATGAGCAGTTCTTC.

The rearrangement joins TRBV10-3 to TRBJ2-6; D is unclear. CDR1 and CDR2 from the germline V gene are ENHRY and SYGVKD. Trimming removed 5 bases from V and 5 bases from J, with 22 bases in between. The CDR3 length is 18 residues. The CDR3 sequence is CAISQCDCIQSRANVLTF. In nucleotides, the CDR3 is TGTGCCATCAGTCAATGCGACTGTATACAAAGTCGGGCCAACGTCCTGACTTTC.